This entry is about one T cell receptor beta chain. Its antigen is unknown. The CDR3 length is 13 residues. Germline V CDR1 and CDR2: KGHSH, LQKENI. The germline V and J ends were trimmed by 3 bases and 4 bases, with 9 bases remaining between them. This sample is drawn from a study of a mutant IDH1 vaccine in newly diagnosed glioma. Study-wide context: Among treated patients, around 62% were male and approximately 40% female, and mean age was approximately 40 years.

Time point here: week 11, during vaccination. Doses consisted of 300 ug of mutant IDH1 20-mer peptide each, paired with topical imiquimod. TCRdb keeps only in-frame clones here, not all; method: immunoSEQ multiplex PCR. The sample carries 20,000 to 25,000 clones, less than 85% recorded once. V is TRBV18 and J is TRBJ1-2; the D gene is possibly TRBD1 (5 bases). The receptor comes from a man between 18 and 29 years old with glioma. Some clones in this sample may be carry-over from other donors' samples. Sequencing was performed on peripheral blood mononuclear cells (PBMCs), taken from a glioma patient whose treatment included an IDH1 peptide vaccine. The CDR3: CASSPRDAYGYTF. CDR3 nucleotides: TGTGCCAGCTCACCCAGGGATGCCTATGGCTACACCTTC.